This T cell receptor beta chain comes out of a study of shared clonotypes between healthy human individuals. Overall study: For every donor, three CD4 naive, three CD4 memory, two CD8 naive and one CD8 memory plates were used. Findings and caveats of the study: The represented genetic and exposure-history diversity was limited by the small number of donors.

Only in-frame clones appear in the TCRdb table, and some are missing; sequencing was by immunoSEQ multiplex PCR. In the table there are millions of clones, over 85% of which are singletons. As for this clone: Its cognate antigen is unknown. At the DNA level, this CDR3 is encoded by other sequences in the same sample as well.

This TCR derives from a man in his late teens or twenties in good health. The sequenced material came from naive CD4+ T cells sorted from blood. The subset was: CD45RA+ positively selected.

Here the CDR3 reads CASSVVSNTGELFF. The CDR3 DNA reads as TGTGCCAGCAGCGTAGTAAGTAACACCGGGGAGCTGTTTTTT. The chain couples TRBV9 to TRBJ2-2, with D hard to call. CDR3 length: 14 amino acids. Trimming left V 0 bases short and J 2 bases short, with 5 bases between. Per germline, CDR1 SGDLS and CDR2 YYNGEE.